The entry below gives a single TCR beta chain sequence along with its context. Its antigen is unknown. Libraries for TCRalpha and TCRbeta carried sample barcodes and unique molecular identifiers via 5'RACE. TCRdb itself ran the 5' RACE reads through MiXCR, one entry per CDR3 protein. Among hundreds of thousands of distinct CDR3 sequences listed, approximately 20% were seen once. The data derive from a study of T-cell memory formation after mild COVID-19. Study-wide background: For the most part, TCR clusters were specific to one donor.

Study observations and caveats: Pre-infection memory held some responding clones, suggesting pre-existing cross-reactive T cells responded. Among clones contracting day 15 to 85, CD4/CD8 was balanced, whereas later expanders leaned CD4+.

The germline gives CDR1 KGHSH, CDR2 LQKENI. Trimming took 0 bases from V and 5 from J, leaving 7 bases between them. This CDR3 contains 13 residues. Input material: PBMCs or a T cell subset sorted from them (not recorded which). The V gene is TRBV18, the J gene TRBJ1-1; the D is unclear. This TCR derives from an adult woman who had mild COVID-19 (a few samples of this study predate the infection). Cell type and time point are not known. The CDR3 region has the DNA TGTGCCAGCTCACCACCGATCAGGACTGAAGCTTTCTTT. Encoded protein: CASSPPIRTEAFF.